This entry is about one T cell receptor beta chain. Its target is not known. TCRdb keeps only in-frame clones here, not all; method: immunoSEQ multiplex PCR. The repertoire holds approximately 89,000 clones, approximately 91% seen once, with less than 3% in the top ten. This entry is derived from a study of T cell responses to AZD1222 COVID-19 vaccine. Study-wide results and limits: White British people made up most donors, females outnumbered males, and clonal diversity was possibly underestimated.

The germline V gene encodes CDR1 SGDLS and CDR2 YYNGEE. The V gene lost 0 bases and the J gene lost 1 base, with 14 bases spanning the gap. The CDR3 contains 17 residues. This clonotype originated in an adult in good health. This chain connects TRBV9 to TRBJ1-3, with D tentatively TRBD1 (6 bases). The sample consisted of peripheral blood, taken on day 0 of AZD1222 vaccination. CDR3 nucleotides: TGTGCCAGCAGCGTAGACCCAGGGGAATATTCTGGAAACACCATATATTTT. Translated, it gives CASSVDPGEYSGNTIYF.